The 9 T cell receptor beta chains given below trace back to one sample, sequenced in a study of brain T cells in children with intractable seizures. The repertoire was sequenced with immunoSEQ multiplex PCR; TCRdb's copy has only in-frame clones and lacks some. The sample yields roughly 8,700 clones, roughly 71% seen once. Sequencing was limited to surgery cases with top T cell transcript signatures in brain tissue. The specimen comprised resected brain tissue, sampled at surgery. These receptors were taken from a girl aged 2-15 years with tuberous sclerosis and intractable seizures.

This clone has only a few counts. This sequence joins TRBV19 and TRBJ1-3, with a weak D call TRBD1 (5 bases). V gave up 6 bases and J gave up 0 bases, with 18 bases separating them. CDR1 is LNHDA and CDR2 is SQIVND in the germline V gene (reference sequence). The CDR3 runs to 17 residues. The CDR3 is CASSAHVGVSSGNTIYF. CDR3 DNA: TGTGCCAGTAGCGCTCACGTGGGGGTTTCCTCTGGAAACACCATATATTTT.

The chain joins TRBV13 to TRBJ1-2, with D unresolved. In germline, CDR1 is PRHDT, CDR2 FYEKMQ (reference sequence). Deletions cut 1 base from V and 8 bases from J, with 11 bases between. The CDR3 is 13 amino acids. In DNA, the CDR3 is TGTGCCAGCAGCTTAGAGTCGGGGTCCGGCTACACCTTC. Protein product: CASSLESGSGYTF.

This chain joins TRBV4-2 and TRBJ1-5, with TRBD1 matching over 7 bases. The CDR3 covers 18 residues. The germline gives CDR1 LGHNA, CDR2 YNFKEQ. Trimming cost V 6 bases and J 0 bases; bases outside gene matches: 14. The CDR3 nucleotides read TGTGCCAGCAGTCAAAAAGCGGGACAGCGAAATAGCAATCAGCCCCAGCATTTT. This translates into CASSQKAGQRNSNQPQHF.

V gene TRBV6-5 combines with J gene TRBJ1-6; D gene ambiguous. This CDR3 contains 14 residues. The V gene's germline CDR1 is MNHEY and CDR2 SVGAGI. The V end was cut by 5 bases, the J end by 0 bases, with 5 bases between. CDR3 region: CASSRSSYNSPLHF. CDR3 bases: TGTGCCAGCAGTCGGAGCTCCTATAATTCACCCCTCCACTTT.

As DNA, the CDR3 is TGTGCCAGCAGCTTAGGTCCAGCTGCTAACTATGGCTACACCTTC. It is translated as CASSLGPAANYGYTF. The V call is TRBV11-2, the J call TRBJ1-2; D uncertain. The CDR3 loop spans 15 amino acids. The V and J ends lost 1 base and 0 bases respectively, with 9 bases between them. CDR1 is SGHAT and CDR2 is FQNNGV in the germline V gene.

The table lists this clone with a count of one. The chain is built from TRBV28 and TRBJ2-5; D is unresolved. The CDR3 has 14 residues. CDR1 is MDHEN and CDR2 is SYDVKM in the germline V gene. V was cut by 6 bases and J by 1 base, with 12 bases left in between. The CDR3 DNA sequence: TGTGCCAGCAGCTTCGGTTGGGCCCAAGAGACCCAGTACTTC. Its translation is CASSFGWAQETQYF.

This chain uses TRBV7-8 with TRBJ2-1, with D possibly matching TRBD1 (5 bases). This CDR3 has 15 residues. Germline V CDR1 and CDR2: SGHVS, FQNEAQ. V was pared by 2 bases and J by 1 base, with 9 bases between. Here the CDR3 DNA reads TGTGCCAGCAGCTTACAGGGTGTATCCTACAATGAGCAGTTCTTC. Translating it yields CASSLQGVSYNEQFF.

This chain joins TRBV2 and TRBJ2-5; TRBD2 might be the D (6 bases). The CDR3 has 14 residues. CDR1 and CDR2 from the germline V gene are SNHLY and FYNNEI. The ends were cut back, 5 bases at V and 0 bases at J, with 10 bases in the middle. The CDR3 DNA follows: TGTGCCAGCAGTCACCGGACTAACCAAGAGACCCAGTACTTC. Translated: CASSHRTNQETQYF. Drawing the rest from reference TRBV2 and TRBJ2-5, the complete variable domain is EPEVTQTPSHQVTQMGQEVILRCVPISNHLYFYWYRQILGQKVEFLVSFYNNEISEKSEIFDDQFSVERPDGSNFTLKIRSTKLEDSAMYFCASSHRTNQETQYFGPGTRLLVL.

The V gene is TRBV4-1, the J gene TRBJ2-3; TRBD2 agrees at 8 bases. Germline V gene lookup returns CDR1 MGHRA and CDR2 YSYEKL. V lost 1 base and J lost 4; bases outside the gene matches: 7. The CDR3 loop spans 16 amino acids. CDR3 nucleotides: TGCGCCAGCAGCCAAGGTGACGGGGGGGCCGCAGATACGCAGTATTTT. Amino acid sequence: CASSQGDGGAADTQYF.